This T cell receptor beta chain was captured in a study of cytomegalovirus exposure and HLA in healthy donors. Overall study findings and caveats: In a later analysis, TCR beta V- and J-gene trimming was associated with a missense DCLRE1C variant.

Points on this clone: Its antigen remains unidentified.

The study ran its PCR with 60 Vbeta and 13 Jbeta primers. Repertoires were generated with immunoSEQ multiplex PCR, while TCRdb's copy carries only in-frame clones and drops some. The table lists some 100,000 clones, 65% to 85% of them singletons. The V gene's germline CDR1 is MDHEN and CDR2 SYDVKM. The CDR3 consists of 15 residues. Unmatched junction bases numbered 6, after V lost 7 bases and J lost 2 bases. The receptor comes from a girl aged 2-15 years in good health and CMV-seropositive. Sequencing was performed on PBMCs. The chain has TRBV28 and TRBJ2-3; 10 positions match TRBD2. The CDR3 DNA sequence: TGTGCCAGCACCCTAGCGGGAGTTGACACAGATACGCAGTATTTT. Its translation: CASTLAGVDTDTQYF. Full variable domain (remainder filled in from reference TRBV28 and TRBJ2-3): DVKVTQSSRYLVKRTGEKVFLECVQDMDHENMFWYRQDPGLGLRLIYFSYDVKMKEKGDIPEGYSVSREKKERFSLILESASTNQTSMYLCASTLAGVDTDTQYFGPGTRLTVL.